The sequence of this T cell receptor (beta chain) was determined in a study of blood T cell repertoires in COVID-19 (dated by TCRdb to about 2020). Turning to the overall study: Collaborator samples came from the United States, Italy and Spain and covered acute and convalescent phases of COVID-19. The prospective study material was composed of cDNA or gDNA derived from T cells, B-cell-depleted T cells, or PBMCs. The dataset comprised deeply sampled blood TCRbeta repertoires from subjects exposed to, actively infected with, or recovered from COVID-19. A freely available public database, intended as a resource for researchers studying the immune response to SARS-CoV-2, is where the repertoires were released. The samples were drawn from the first 160 participants of the ongoing ImmuneRACE study and from over a thousand subjects provided by 6 global collaborators. A de-identified subject ID, COVID-19 status, age in years and sex were almost always included in the sample metadata. Where available, HLA class I and class II types were obtained from metadata supplied by the sample provider rather than from assay-based typing.

What the study reported, not specific to this receptor: The amount of clinical and demographic metadata varied by source and participant and was provided uncurated.

TCRbeta CDR3 regions were amplified from genomic DNA by means of the immunoSEQ Assay, a bias-controlled multiplex PCR. For the original study's pipeline: The number of nucleated cells in each sample was estimated by amplification of reference gene primers within the assay. Sequence reads were collapsed and filtered to measure the absolute abundance of every unique TCRbeta CDR3 rearrangement. For each sample, productive Simpson clonality was calculated by taking the square root of Simpson's diversity index across productive rearrangements. TCRdb limited this immuneACCESS table to in-frame rearrangements with V and J called. A share of clones is missing; checked studies link under half to unresolved V genes, and the rest is unexplained. V and J calls and clone size follow that table, whereas D and trimming were derived from the DNA. For this sample the table gives 200,000 to 250,000 clones, of which about nine tenths were detected only once. 6.2% of the sample is taken by the ten largest.

At the junction V is shortened by 9 bases and J by 5 bases, with 8 bases in between. There are 11 amino acids in the CDR3, from cysteine to phenylalanine inclusive. Only the CDR3 portion is preserved as DNA: 33 bases, with reading frame beginning at the first base. Taken from the germline V gene, the CDR1 and CDR2 loops are KGHDR and SFDVKD. Each collaborating institution followed its own protocols to collect whole blood in K2EDTA tubes. For TCRbeta analysis, collaborator samples were shipped as frozen whole blood, as isolated PBMCs, or as DNA extracted from either sample type. With regard to this clone: This clone's antigen is unknown. Nothing much larger sits one base from this clone, and base qualities are not available.

The rearranged segments are TRBV24-1 and TRBJ2-3; possibly the D gene is TRBD2, per 6 matching bases. This TCR came from a man aged 60 to 69 with acute or convalescent COVID-19. The sequenced sample consisted of peripheral blood. The CDR3 is CATGRGDTQYF. The DNA is TGTGCCACCGGGCGGGGAGATACGCAGTATTTT.